This T cell receptor (beta chain) emerged from a study of immune evolution from preneoplasia to lung adenocarcinoma (dated by TCRdb to the early 2020s). The study in broad terms: No AAH lesions showed HLA loss of heterozygosity, compared with over 6% of AIS, roughly 15% of MIA and 30% to 35% of ADC lesions. The immune data were combined with whole exome sequencing and methylation data from the same cohort of nodules. The sample size was set by how many specimens were available, not by a prior power calculation. Resected precursor lesions (AAH, AIS, MIA) and invasive adenocarcinomas were compared with paired morphologically normal lung tissue. TCR sequencing data were obtained from about 49 patients. In total, the cohort included some 50 patients with pulmonary nodules, all of whom underwent surgical resection. POLYSOLVER was used to infer Class I HLA alleles from exome data, and LOHHLA was used to detect allele-specific HLA loss. According to the study, about 100 samples went through TCR sequencing. The study used immune gene expression, TCR sequencing and multiplex immunofluorescence to profile the immune contexture of lung adenocarcinoma precursors and invasive adenocarcinoma. The investigation overall reported the following: The findings were based on association rather than direct causation, and larger cohorts with long-term follow-up and longitudinal biopsies were deemed needed. Top T cell clone frequencies were highest in normal lung and appeared to decrease progressively from AAH through AIS, MIA and invasive adenocarcinoma. The highest clonality was observed in normal lung, whereas higher T cell density and diversity but lower clonality appeared to be present in later-stage lesions. All patients were from Japan and China, so applicability to Western populations was uncertain. KRAS-mutant nodules showed the highest T cell clonality compared with EGFR-mutant or double wild-type lesions.

This clone was seen just once. It lacks a known antigen. Qualities for individual bases were not recorded, and no much larger clone is one base off. TCR beta CDR3 regions were sequenced from DNA using the immunoSEQ hsTCRbeta Kit. The study's own analysis went as follows. TCR sequencing data were analysed with the ImmunoSEQ Analyzer. T cell clonality was calculated on productive rearrangements as 1 minus Pielou's evenness. The inverse Simpson index, applied to productive templates, was used to measure T cell diversity. T cell density was expressed as TCR beta template counts normalized to usable DNA, with usable DNA estimated by amplifying and sequencing housekeeping genes. Two-sided Kruskal-Wallis tests were used to compare TCR metrics across histologic stages. The table was pulled from immuneACCESS by TCRdb, which kept in-frame rearrangements only. Such tables lose some clones; where checked, under half of the loss comes from unresolved V genes, and the rest has no known cause. V and J calls and clone size come straight from that table; D and trimming were deduced from the DNA. The sample includes about 7,600 clones, with under 90% observed a single time. 8% to 8.5% of the sample rests with the top ten.

Between about 2013 and 2018, the patients underwent resection in either Japan or China. Two lung cancer pathologists independently reviewed H&E slides to confirm the histologic diagnosis of every case. For nucleic acid extraction, premalignant or tumor cells were enriched by macro-dissection following pathologic assessment. FFPE tissue was used for DNA isolation with the AllPrep DNA/RNA FFPE Kit. The sequence came from a person in their fifties with lung adenocarcinoma. The material sequenced was FFPE invasive lung adenocarcinoma tissue. The intended sense of this specimen's cell subset or site label: frankly invasive lung adenocarcinoma (ADC).

CDR3 protein: CASSYQRKETQYF. The nucleotides are TGTGCCAGCAGTTACCAGAGAAAAGAGACCCAGTACTTC. The chain is made from TRBV6-5 and TRBJ2-5, with no reliable assignment of the D segment. Per the germline V gene, MNHEY is the CDR1 and SVGAGI is the CDR2. From cysteine to phenylalanine, the CDR3 is 13 amino acids long. The read is trimmed to its CDR3 DNA, 39 bases read in frame from base 1. Between the V and J ends, shortened by 2 bases and 3 bases respectively, the junction contains 7 bases.